The 28 T cell receptor beta chains below all came from one sample that was sequenced in a study of T cell responses to AZD1222 COVID-19 vaccine. Assay: immunoSEQ multiplex PCR; the TCRdb copy retains only in-frame clones and omits some. The data show fewer than 200,000 clones, almost 95% seen once. The starting material was peripheral blood, obtained on day 0 of AZD1222 vaccination. These receptors were collected from an adult in good health.

V gene TRBV7-2 combines with J gene TRBJ1-2; D possibly corresponds to TRBD1 (5 bases). Germline loops: CDR1 SGHTA, CDR2 FQGNSA. V lost 1 base and J lost 2, with 11 bases in between. The CDR3 extends over 15 amino acids. CDR3 region: CASSLVMGGNYGYTF. CDR3 nucleotides: TGTGCCAGCAGCTTAGTTATGGGGGGGAACTATGGCTACACCTTC.

The chain links TRBV4-1 to TRBJ1-2; 7 bases map to TRBD1. CDR1 MGHRA and CDR2 YSYEKL come from the germline V gene. The CDR3 has 16 residues. Trimming removed 1 base from V and 8 bases from J; junction bases left unmatched: 13. The CDR3 nucleotides are TGCGCCAGCAGCCAAGGGAGAAGAGACAGGGTTTCGGGCTACACCTTC. Translated, it gives CASSQGRRDRVSGYTF.

This chain uses TRBV7-9 with TRBJ1-2; D is undetermined. Germline V gene data show CDR1 as SEHNR and CDR2 as FQNEAQ (reference sequence). V gave up 6 bases and J gave up 4 bases, with 12 bases separating them. The CDR3 is 13 residues long. The CDR3 protein is CASSPEGAYGYTF. The CDR3 nucleotides read TGTGCCAGCAGTCCTGAGGGAGCCTATGGCTACACCTTC. Looking up the rest from reference TRBV7-9 and TRBJ1-2 gives the full variable domain: DTGVSQNPRHKITKRGQNVTFRCDPISEHNRLYWYRQTLGQGPEFLTYFQNEAQLEKSRLLSDRFSAERPKGSFSTLEIQRTEQGDSAMYLCASSPEGAYGYTFGSGTRLTVV.

Written as DNA, the CDR3 is TGTGCCAGTAGTACCCCAGGGGTTGTGGACACTGAAGCTTTCTTT. This sequence encodes CASSTPGVVDTEAFF. The genes are TRBV19 and TRBJ1-1; TRBD1 might be the D (6 bases). Trimming took 4 bases from V and 3 from J, leaving 15 bases between them. The CDR3 runs to 15 residues. Per the germline V gene, CDR1 is LNHDA and CDR2 is SQIVND (reference sequence).

This chain connects TRBV5-1 to TRBJ1-1; D may be TRBD1 (5 bases). This CDR3 is 16 amino acids long. Germline V CDR1 and CDR2: SGHRS, YFSETQ. V was pared by 0 bases and J by 3 bases, with 15 bases between. CDR3 amino acids: CASSLANMGGYTEAFF. The DNA of the CDR3 is TGCGCCAGCAGCTTGGCCAACATGGGGGGGTACACTGAAGCTTTCTTT.

CDR3 residues: CASTSPVQGHRGNTIYF. The CDR3 nucleotides read TGTGCCAGCACCTCCCCCGTCCAGGGACACCGTGGAAACACCATATATTTT. The chain links TRBV28 to TRBJ1-3, with D perhaps TRBD1 (6 bases). Per the germline V gene, CDR1 is MDHEN and CDR2 is SYDVKM. V dropped 7 bases and J dropped 3 bases, with 22 bases sitting between them. CDR3 length: 17 amino acids.

The chain couples TRBV3-1 (or the pseudogene TRBV3-2) to TRBJ2-2, with TRBD2 matching over 8 bases. V lost 3 bases to trimming and J lost 5 bases; unmatched junction nucleotides: 2. The germline V gene encodes CDR1 LGHDT and CDR2 YNNKEL (reference sequence). This CDR3 has 14 amino acids. CDR3 sequence (DNA): TGTGCCAGCAGCCATAGCGGGGTGACCGGGGAGCTGTTTTTT. Protein product: CASSHSGVTGELFF.

The genes are TRBV7-2 and TRBJ2-1; 11 positions match TRBD2. Germline assignment: CDR1 SGHTA and CDR2 FQGNSA. V shed 5 bases, J shed 7 bases, and the junction held 7 bases outside the gene matches. The CDR3 is made up of 15 amino acids. The CDR3 coding sequence is TGTGCCAGCAGCACTAGCGGGAGCCAACGGAATGAGCAGTTCTTC. Protein: CASSTSGSQRNEQFF.

The J gene is TRBJ1-1, the V gene TRBV18, with a weak D call TRBD1 (5 bases). Germline V gives CDR1 KGHSH, CDR2 LQKENI. There are 15 residues in the CDR3. V was clipped by 3 bases and J by 1 base, with 12 bases between them. CDR3 amino acids: CASSPGQVGNTEAFF. The CDR3 coding sequence is TGTGCCAGCTCACCGGGGCAGGTCGGGAACACTGAAGCTTTCTTT. Complete variable domain (other parts from reference TRBV18 and TRBJ1-1): NAGVMQNPRHLVRRRGQEARLRCSPMKGHSHVYWYRQLPEEGLKFMVYLQKENIIDESGMPKERFSAEFPKEGPSILRIQQVVRGDSAAYFCASSPGQVGNTEAFFGQGTRLTVV.

The chain uses TRBV3-1 (or the pseudogene TRBV3-2) and TRBJ2-2; D might be TRBD1 (5 bases). The CDR3 is made up of 15 amino acids. Germline CDR1 reads LGHDT; CDR2 reads YNNKEL (reference sequence). V lost 1 base to trimming and J lost 5 bases, with 11 bases between them. CDR3 nucleotide sequence: TGTGCCAGCAGCCAAGTCTCAGGGTGGACCGGGGAGCTGTTTTTT. It specifies CASSQVSGWTGELFF.

This clone was detected once. This chain joins TRBV7-7 and TRBJ2-7; 8 bases agree with TRBD1. Per the germline V gene, CDR1 is SSHAT and CDR2 is FNYEAQ (reference sequence). This CDR3 spans 15 amino acids. Losses at the gene ends were 1 base for V and 5 bases for J; bases not matched to a gene: 7. CDR3 amino acids: CASSLDLGQVNEQYF. The CDR3 DNA is TGTGCCAGCAGCTTAGACTTGGGACAGGTAAACGAGCAGTACTTC.

The chain couples TRBV12-5 to TRBJ2-2; D is possibly TRBD1 (5 bases). Trimming removed 2 bases at V and 5 bases at J, with 15 bases between. This CDR3 is 16 amino acids long. CDR1 is LGHNT and CDR2 is FRNRAP in the germline V gene. This CDR3 reads CASGLYAGSWTGELFF. CDR3 sequence (DNA): TGTGCTAGTGGTTTGTACGCAGGGTCGTGGACCGGGGAGCTGTTTTTT.

The rearrangement joins TRBV13 to TRBJ1-6; D unresolved. V shed 5 bases and J shed 0 bases, with 20 bases lying between them. CDR1 is PRHDT and CDR2 is FYEKMQ in the germline V gene (reference sequence). The CDR3 loop spans 19 amino acids. The CDR3 nucleotides read TGTGCCAGCAGCGCCGGTCAGTCAGCTTATAGCTCCTATAATTCACCCCTCCACTTT. Protein sequence: CASSAGQSAYSSYNSPLHF.

The chain is built from TRBV4-1 and TRBJ2-7; 7 nucleotides line up with TRBD2. Trimming at V came to 1 base and at J to 2 bases, leaving 5 bases not matched to a gene. Germline V CDR1 and CDR2: MGHRA, YSYEKL. The CDR3 totals 15 residues. CDR3 in amino acids: CASSQAPSGTYEQYF. CDR3 DNA sequence: TGCGCCAGCAGCCAAGCGCCTAGCGGTACCTACGAGCAGTACTTC.

The chain couples TRBV3-1 (or the pseudogene TRBV3-2) to TRBJ2-1; D is uncertain. The CDR3 spans 11 residues. Per the germline V gene, CDR1 is LGHDT and CDR2 is YNNKEL (reference sequence). V lost 6 bases and J 12 bases, leaving 12 bases between the germline ends. The CDR3 nucleotides read TGTGCCAGCAGTGCAAATTCAGGGCAGTTCTTC. This encodes CASSANSGQFF.

The rearrangement joins TRBV13 to TRBJ1-3; no clear D. There are 14 residues in the CDR3. The germline V and J ends were trimmed by 6 bases and 4 bases, with 13 bases remaining between them. Germline V gene lookup returns CDR1 PRHDT and CDR2 FYEKMQ (reference sequence). In DNA, the CDR3 is TGTGCCAGCAGTTTGGGGAAAATCGGAAACACCATATATTTT. Its translation: CASSLGKIGNTIYF.

In its sample, this clone was seen a few times. J is TRBJ1-1 and V is TRBV30; tentative D call: TRBD1 (6 bases). V lost 0 bases and J 0 bases, leaving 20 bases between the germline ends. Germline V gene lookup returns CDR1 GTSNPN and CDR2 SVGIG (reference sequence). The CDR3 is 18 amino acids. The CDR3 DNA is TGTGCCTGGAGTGTCCCCTTAGACAGGAGCCTTGTGAACACTGAAGCTTTCTTT. It translates to CAWSVPLDRSLVNTEAFF. Variable domain in full (rest from reference TRBV30 and TRBJ1-1): SQTIHQWPATLVQPVGSPLSLECTVEGTSNPNLYWYRQAAGRGLQLLFYSVGIGQISSEVPQNLSASRPQDRQFILSSKKLLLSDSGFYLCAWSVPLDRSLVNTEAFFGQGTRLTVV.

This chain connects TRBV7-3 to TRBJ2-1; TRBD1 matches 8 bases. V lost 4 bases to trimming and J lost 6 bases; unmatched junction nucleotides: 5. The CDR3 is made up of 14 amino acids. Germline lookup yields CDR1 SGHTA and CDR2 FQGTGA. CDR3 DNA sequence: TGTGCCAGCAGCTGGACAGGGACGGGCAATGAGCAGTTCTTC. It translates to CASSWTGTGNEQFF.

V and J are TRBV7-2 and TRBJ1-2, with D unclear. V shed 3 bases and J shed 1 base, with 18 bases lying between them. This CDR3 contains 17 residues. Germline V CDR1 and CDR2: SGHTA, FQGNSA. The CDR3 region is CASSFLKGPGDNYGYTF. CDR3 nucleotide sequence: TGTGCCAGCAGCTTCTTAAAGGGCCCTGGCGATAACTATGGCTACACCTTC.

The V gene is TRBV5-1, the J gene TRBJ1-1; a possible D gene is TRBD1 (5 bases). This CDR3 spans 15 amino acids. Trimming pared 3 bases from V and 4 bases from J, leaving 16 bases between. Germline CDR1 reads SGHRS; CDR2 reads YFSETQ. The CDR3 bases are TGCGCCAGCAGCTCGAGACAGAGCGGGGGCACTGAAGCTTTCTTT. Residues: CASSSRQSGGTEAFF.

V and J are TRBV7-6 and TRBJ1-1, with a possible D match to TRBD1 (6 bases). The V end was cut by 5 bases, the J end by 5 bases, with 12 bases between. The CDR3 is 13 amino acids. CDR1 is SGHVS, CDR2 FNYEAQ, per germline. The CDR3: CASSGQGNTEAFF. CDR3 DNA sequence: TGTGCCAGCAGCGGCCAGGGGAATACTGAAGCTTTCTTT.

V gene TRBV7-3 combines with J gene TRBJ2-3; D not certain. Trimming shortened V by 2 bases and J by 6 bases, and 9 bases separated the two germline ends. The CDR3 sequence is 13 residues long. The germline gives CDR1 SGHTA, CDR2 FQGTGA. Here the CDR3 DNA reads TGTGCCAGCAGCTTAGGATCATCGGATACGCAGTATTTT. This sequence encodes CASSLGSSDTQYF. Full variable domain (missing parts from reference TRBV7-3 and TRBJ2-3): GAGVSQTPSNKVTEKGKYVELRCDPISGHTALYWYRQSLGQGPEFLIYFQGTGAADDSGLPNDRFFAVRPEGSVSTLKIQRTERGDSAVYLCASSLGSSDTQYFGPGTRLTVL.

This sequence joins TRBV4-1 and TRBJ1-2, with D perhaps matching TRBD1 (5 bases). The germline CDR1 and CDR2 sequences are MGHRA and YSYEKL. This CDR3 is 15 amino acids long. Between the trimmed V and J ends, which lost 2 bases and 3 bases, there was a span of 13 bases. The CDR3 protein is CASSQPSGRDYGYTF. The CDR3 DNA sequence: TGCGCCAGCAGCCAACCCTCAGGGCGGGACTATGGCTACACCTTC.

The CDR3 here is CASGGQGGEKLFF. CDR3 coding DNA: TGTGCCAGCGGGGGACAGGGAGGGGAAAAACTGTTTTTT. The chain links TRBV7-9 to TRBJ1-4; 9 bases are a match to TRBD1. In germline, CDR1 is SEHNR, CDR2 FQNEAQ (reference sequence). CDR3 length: 13 residues. Unmatched junction bases numbered 6, after V lost 8 bases and J lost 8 bases.

The chain employs TRBV21-1 and TRBJ2-1; the D call of TRBD2 is as the table states it, not checked on the DNA. TRBV21-1 counts as a pseudogene. The CDR3 loop spans 13 amino acids. In DNA, the CDR3 is TGTGCCAGCAGCGAGGGGGGGCGGAATGAGCAGTTCTTC. It encodes CASSEGGRNEQFF.

The rearrangement links TRBV29-1 to TRBJ1-1; a weak D match, TRBD1 (5 bases). V was shortened by 4 bases and J by 1 base, with 13 bases between the two germline ends. The germline V gene encodes CDR1 SQVTM and CDR2 ANQGSEA. This CDR3 comprises 14 residues. CDR3 nucleotide sequence: TGCAGCGTTGCCGGGGGACGGCAGAACACTGAAGCTTTCTTT. Protein product: CSVAGGRQNTEAFF. Full variable domain (remainder filled in from reference TRBV29-1 and TRBJ1-1): SAVISQKPSRDICQRGTSLTIQCQVDSQVTMMFWYRQQPGQSLTLIATANQGSEATYESGFVIDKFPISRPNLTFSTLTVSNMSPEDSSIYLCSVAGGRQNTEAFFGQGTRLTVV.

The rearrangement uses TRBV5-1 and TRBJ2-2; D gene ambiguous. The germline V gene has CDR1 SGHRS and CDR2 YFSETQ. The CDR3 loop spans 17 amino acids. The V end was cut by 0 bases, the J end by 2 bases, with 14 bases between. The CDR3 DNA sequence: TGCGCCAGCAGCTTGGGGCCCTCTCTTCTCAACACCGGGGAGCTGTTTTTT. Translation gives CASSLGPSLLNTGELFF.

V and J are TRBV15 and TRBJ1-5; D remains ambiguous. Germline lookup yields CDR1 LNHNV and CDR2 YYDKDF (reference sequence). Trimming removed 0 bases at V and 4 bases at J, with 7 bases between. There are 14 residues in the CDR3. The chain's CDR3 is CATSRDLGNQPQHF. The CDR3 DNA sequence: TGTGCCACCAGCAGAGATCTCGGGAATCAGCCCCAGCATTTT.